This T cell receptor (beta chain) was captured in a study of blood T cells in healthy people across ages. Study results and limitations: It was held that the diversity estimates obtained from one million T cells were underestimates.

Each individual donor underwent a draw of approximately 10 milliliters of peripheral blood. With a J-beta primer mix and a sample-barcoded 5' primer, a second PCR ran about 7 to 11 cycles. TCRdb processed the 5' RACE reads anew with MiXCR; each CDR3 protein has one entry. Of about 1 million distinct CDR3 sequences listed, approximately 26% are singletons. This clonotype was detected a few times. The target antigen is unknown. The CDR3 loop spans 16 amino acids. The germline V gene encodes CDR1 SGHVS and CDR2 FNYEAQ. The data were also submitted as part of a second study, on T cells of mothers and their children.

This receptor was taken from a girl aged 2 to 10 in good health. The rearrangement links TRBV7-6 to TRBJ2-5, with 7 bases that match TRBD2. The J call is in doubt because the DNA end fits TRBJ2-1 better. The specimen was blood. The DNA of the CDR3 is TGTGCCAGCAGCTTAGAGGCGGGAGTTCCCCCAAATGAGCAGTTCTTC. Its protein is CASSLEAGVPPNEQFF.